The 14 T cell receptor beta chains below come from one sample, sequenced in a study of T cell clonality in common variable immunodeficiency. Profiling relied on immunoSEQ multiplex PCR, and the TCRdb table lists in-frame clones only, not all of them. This repertoire lists approximately 52,000 clones without singletons; approximately 3% sits in the top ten. Sequences were obtained from peripheral blood mononuclear cells. The source of these receptors is a person aged 18 to 70 in good health.

This clone came up many times. The observed sequence ends 3 residues before the CDR3 terminus, with the missing tail filled in from the germline J gene. The chain recombines TRBV18 with TRBJ2-1, with D possibly being TRBD1 (6 bases). V was clipped by 7 bases and J by 1 base, with 14 bases between them. Germline CDR1 KGHSH, CDR2 LQKENI. CDR3 size: 15 residues. This chain's CDR3 is CASLQGRYSYNEQFF. Partial CDR3 DNA: TGTGCCAGCTTACAGGGCAGATATTCCTACAATGAG.

This clone was detected many times. The observed sequence ends 3 residues before the CDR3 terminus, with the missing tail filled in from the germline J gene. The rearrangement uses TRBV2 and TRBJ2-7; TRBD1 matches at 8 bases. Germline V CDR1 and CDR2: SNHLY, FYNNEI. V shed 6 bases, J shed 5 bases, and the junction held 6 bases outside the gene matches. The CDR3 has 13 amino acids. Here the CDR3 reads CASRRTGINEQYF. The sequenced CDR3 bases are TGTGCCAGCAGGCGGACAGGGATCAACGAG.

This clone was observed many times. The sequenced fragment ends 3 residues before the CDR3 boundary, so the rest is inferred from the germline J gene. The chain is built from TRBV19 and TRBJ1-1; D perhaps matches TRBD1 (6 bases). Per the germline V gene, CDR1 is LNHDA and CDR2 is SQIVND (reference sequence). CDR3 length equals 13 residues. V was clipped by 4 bases and J by 5 bases, with 11 bases between them. Incomplete CDR3 DNA: TGTGCCAGTAGTAGTCTGGGGGCGACTGAA. Its translation: CASSSLGATE. The complete CDR3 sequence is CASSSLGATEAFF.

This clone was picked up many times. The CDR3 end falls 3 residues outside the read, so it is completed with the germline J gene. The chain couples TRBV2 to TRBJ2-1; 9 positions match TRBD2. Germline V gene sequence: CDR1 SNHLY, CDR2 FYNNEI. CDR3 length: 15 amino acids. The J segment lost 7 bases and the V segment lost 4 bases, leaving 8 bases of the junction unmatched. CDR3 protein: CASSGTGLAGNEQFF. CDR3 bases read: TGTGCCAGCAGTGGGACTGGGCTAGCGGGGAATGAG.

There are many counts of this clone. The read finishes 3 residues shy of the CDR3 end, and the germline J gene is used to complete it. V gene TRBV7-3 combines with J gene TRBJ2-1; 12 bases map to TRBD2. Germline loops: CDR1 SGHTA, CDR2 FQGTGA. The CDR3 spans 15 residues. V shed 4 bases and J 5 bases; nucleotides not matched to a gene: 3. The CDR3 is CASSYGLAGNNEQFF. CDR3 bases read: TGTGCCAGCAGCTACGGACTAGCGGGGAACAATGAG.

With regard to this clone: From the germline J gene comes the end of the CDR3, since the read stops 3 residues before it. The chain employs TRBV19 and TRBJ1-4; 7 bases match TRBD1. CDR1 LNHDA and CDR2 SQIVND come from the germline V gene (reference sequence). V lost 1 base to trimming and J lost 8 bases; unmatched junction nucleotides: 19. This CDR3 region has 19 residues. This chain's CDR3 is CASSIGRIRRQGSYEKLFF. CDR3 DNA (partial): TGTGCCAGTAGTATAGGGCGTATCCGGAGACAGGGCAGTTACGAAAAA.

This clone appeared many times. The read ends 3 residues before the CDR3 terminus; that terminus is restored from the germline J gene. This chain connects TRBV7-3 to TRBJ2-2, with TRBD1 identical over 11 bases. V lost 1 base and J lost 4; bases outside the gene matches: 2. The V gene's germline CDR1 is SGHTA and CDR2 FQGTGA. This CDR3 contains 16 residues. CDR3 amino acids: CASSLRDRGSTGELFF. The DNA read from the CDR3 is TGTGCCAGCAGCTTAAGGGACAGGGGGTCCACCGGGGAG.

The table lists this clone with a few counts. The read terminates 3 residues before the CDR3 end, so the remaining end is supplied by the germline J gene. The chain couples TRBV7-9 to TRBJ2-2, with unresolved D. The CDR3 runs to 14 residues. Trimming stripped 1 base from V and 3 bases from J, with 6 bases between. From germline, CDR1 is SEHNR and CDR2 FQNEAQ (reference sequence). The CDR3 loop is CASSLDSDTGELFF. CDR3 DNA (partial): TGTGCCAGCAGCTTAGATTCGGACACCGGGGAG.

This clone has at least ten counts. With the read ending 3 residues before the CDR3 end, the germline J gene is used to fill in that end. The chain joins TRBV2 to TRBJ2-6; 10 bases agree with TRBD1. The germline gives CDR1 SNHLY, CDR2 FYNNEI. This CDR3 has 17 amino acids. J was trimmed by 4 bases and V by 5 bases; bases with no gene match: 8. The CDR3 loop is CASSPRTGGGGANVLTF. The part of the CDR3 DNA that was read is TGTGCCAGCAGTCCACGGACAGGGGGAGGGGGGGCCAACGTC.

Many counts were recorded for this clone. The CDR3 goes on 3 residues after the read ends, and that part is filled in from the germline J gene. This chain uses TRBV10-3 with TRBJ2-1, with TRBD2 matching over 7 bases. Germline lookup yields CDR1 ENHRY and CDR2 SYGVKD. The CDR3 runs to 14 residues. The ends lost 3 bases at V and 8 bases at J; junction bases unmatched: 7. CDR3 residues: CAISEGLVVHEQFF. Partial CDR3 DNA: TGTGCCATCAGTGAAGGACTAGTCGTCCATGAG.

In this sample, this clone turned up a few times. Read coverage stops 3 residues before the CDR3 terminus; the germline J gene supplies the remainder. The chain combines TRBV13 with TRBJ2-5; D is unclear. This CDR3 spans 12 amino acids. Germline-derived CDR1 and CDR2 are PRHDT and FYEKMQ (reference sequence). Trimming took 5 bases from V and 5 from J, leaving 9 bases between them. CDR3 DNA, as far as it was read: TGTGCCAGCAGCCCGCGAGCGGAGACC. This encodes CASSPRAET. The full CDR3 sequence reads CASSPRAETQYF.

This clone occurred many times. The missing CDR3 end, 3 residues past where the read stops, is filled in from the germline J gene. This sequence joins TRBV11-3 and TRBJ2-2; D unclear. V was trimmed by 3 bases and J by 0 bases, leaving 5 bases between them. Germline CDR1 is SGHNT and CDR2 is YENEEA. The CDR3 extends over 14 amino acids. The DNA read from the CDR3 is TGTGCCAGCAGCTTCGGTTCGAACACCGGGGAG. Amino acids: CASSFGSNTGE. The complete CDR3 reads CASSFGSNTGELFF. Using reference TRBV11-3 and TRBJ2-2 for the parts outside the CDR3, the full variable domain is EAGVVQSPRYKIIEKKQPVAFWCNPISGHNTLYWYLQNLGQGPELLIRYENEEAVDDSQLPKDRFSAERLKGVDSTLKIQPAELGDSAVYLCASSFGSNTGELFFGEGSRLTVL.

This clone was counted many times. The CDR3 DNA, read in part, is TGTGCCAGCAGCTTAAACCCAAGCTGGACAGGGGGTAACCAAGAGACG. Amino acid sequence: CASSLNPSWTGGNQET. From start to end, the CDR3 is CASSLNPSWTGGNQETQYF. The chain employs TRBV7-3 and TRBJ2-3, with TRBD1 identical over 10 bases. The read gets to within 3 residues of the CDR3 end, and the germline J gene fills in the rest. The germline V gene has CDR1 SGHTA and CDR2 FQGTGA. The CDR3 is made up of 19 amino acids.

This clone was counted many times. The sequence runs out 3 residues before the end of the CDR3; the remainder is reconstructed from the germline J gene. The chain links TRBV6-2 or TRBV6-3 to TRBJ1-1, with a weak D call TRBD1 (6 bases). Germline CDR1 and CDR2: MNHEY and SVGEGT. The CDR3 is 16 residues long. The V end lost 0 bases, the J end lost 3 bases, and 14 bases lay between the germline ends. The CDR3 loop reads CASSYSPRGEDTEAFF. Partial CDR3 DNA: TGTGCCAGCAGTTACTCCCCCAGGGGAGAGGACACTGAA.